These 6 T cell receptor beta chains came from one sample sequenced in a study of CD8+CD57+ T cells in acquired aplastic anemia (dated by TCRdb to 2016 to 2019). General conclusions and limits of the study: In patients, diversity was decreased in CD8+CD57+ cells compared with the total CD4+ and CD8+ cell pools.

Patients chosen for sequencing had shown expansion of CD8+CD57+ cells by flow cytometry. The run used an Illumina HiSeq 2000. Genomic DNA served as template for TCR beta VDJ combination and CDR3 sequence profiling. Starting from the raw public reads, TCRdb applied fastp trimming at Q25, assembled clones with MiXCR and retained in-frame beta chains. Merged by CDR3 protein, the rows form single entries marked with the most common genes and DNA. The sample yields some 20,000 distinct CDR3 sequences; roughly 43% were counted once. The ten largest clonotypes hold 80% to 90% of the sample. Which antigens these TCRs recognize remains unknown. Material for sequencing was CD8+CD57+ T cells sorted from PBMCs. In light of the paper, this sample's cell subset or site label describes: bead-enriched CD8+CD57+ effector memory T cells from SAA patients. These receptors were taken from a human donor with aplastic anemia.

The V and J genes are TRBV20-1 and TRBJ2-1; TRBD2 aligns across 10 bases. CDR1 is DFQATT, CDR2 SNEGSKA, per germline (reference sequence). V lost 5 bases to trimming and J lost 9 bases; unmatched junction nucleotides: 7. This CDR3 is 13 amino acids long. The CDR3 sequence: CSAASGSTGEQFF. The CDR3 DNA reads TGCAGTGCTGCTAGCGGGAGTACGGGTGAGCAGTTCTTC.

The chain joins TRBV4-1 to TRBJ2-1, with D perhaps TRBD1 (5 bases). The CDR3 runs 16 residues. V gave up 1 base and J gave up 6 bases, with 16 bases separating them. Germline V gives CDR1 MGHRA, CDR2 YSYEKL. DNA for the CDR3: TGCGCCAGCAGCCAAGGGGTAGGGGTATTAGGCAATGAGCAGTTCTTC. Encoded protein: CASSQGVGVLGNEQFF.

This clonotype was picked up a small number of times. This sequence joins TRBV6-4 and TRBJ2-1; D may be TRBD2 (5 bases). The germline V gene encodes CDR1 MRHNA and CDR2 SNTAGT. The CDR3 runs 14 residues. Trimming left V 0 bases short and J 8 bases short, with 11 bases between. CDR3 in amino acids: CASSDSSEEDEQFF. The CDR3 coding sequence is TGTGCCAGCAGTGACTCAAGTGAGGAGGATGAGCAGTTCTTC.

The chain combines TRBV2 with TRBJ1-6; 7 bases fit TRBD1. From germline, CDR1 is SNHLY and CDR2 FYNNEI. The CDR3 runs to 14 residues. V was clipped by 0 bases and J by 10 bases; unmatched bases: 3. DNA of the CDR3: TGTGCCAGCAGTGAAGCCAGGGGGGGGTCACCCCTCCACTTT. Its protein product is CASSEARGGSPLHF.

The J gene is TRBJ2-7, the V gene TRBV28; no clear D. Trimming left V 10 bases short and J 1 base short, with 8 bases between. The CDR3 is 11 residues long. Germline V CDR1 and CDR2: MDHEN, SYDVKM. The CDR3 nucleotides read TGTGCCACCGCTTGGTCCTACGAGCAGTACTTC. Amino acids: CATAWSYEQYF.

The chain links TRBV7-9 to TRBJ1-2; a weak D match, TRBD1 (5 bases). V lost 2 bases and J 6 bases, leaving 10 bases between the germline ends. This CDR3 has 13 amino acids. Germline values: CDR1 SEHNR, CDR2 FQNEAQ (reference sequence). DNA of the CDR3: TGTGCCAGCAGCTTAACCAGGGACCATGGCTACACCTTC. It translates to CASSLTRDHGYTF.